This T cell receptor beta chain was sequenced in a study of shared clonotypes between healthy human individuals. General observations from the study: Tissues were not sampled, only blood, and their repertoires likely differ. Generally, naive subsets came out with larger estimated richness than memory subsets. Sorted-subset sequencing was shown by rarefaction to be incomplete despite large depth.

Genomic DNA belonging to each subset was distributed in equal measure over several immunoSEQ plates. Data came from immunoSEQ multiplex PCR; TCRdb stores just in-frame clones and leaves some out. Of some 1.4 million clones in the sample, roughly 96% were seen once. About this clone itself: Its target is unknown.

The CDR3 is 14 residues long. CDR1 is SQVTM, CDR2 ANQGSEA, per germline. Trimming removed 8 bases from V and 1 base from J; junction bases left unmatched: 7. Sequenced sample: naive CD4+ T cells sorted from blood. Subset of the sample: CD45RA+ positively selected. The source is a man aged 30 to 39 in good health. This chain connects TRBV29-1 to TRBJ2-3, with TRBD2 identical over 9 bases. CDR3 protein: CSIRVAGGTDTQYF. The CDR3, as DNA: TGCAGCATCCGGGTAGCGGGAGGCACAGATACGCAGTATTTT.